This T cell receptor beta chain originates from a study of HIV-infected patients and healthy controls. This clonotype was detected many times. This CDR3 spans 14 amino acids. The V gene lost 6 bases and the J gene lost 2 bases, with 12 bases spanning the gap. CDR1 is MNHNY, CDR2 SVGAGI, per germline (reference sequence). All unsorted peripheral T cells were captured because whole blood was used without fractionation. Reverse transcription used around 480 ng RNA and constant-region primers for alpha and beta. Using multiplexing indices, alpha and beta chain libraries were generated apart by chain-specific third strand synthesis. Each CDR3 protein gets one entry after TCRdb re-called the 5' RACE reads with MiXCR. Of around 18,000 distinct CDR3 sequences in the sample, 9.5% to 13% are singletons; the top ten hold around 3.3%.

Input material: blood. This receptor was taken from an adult in good health. The chain uses TRBV6-6 and TRBJ2-3; tentatively, D is TRBD2 (6 bases). The CDR3 spells CASSPREITDTQYF. In DNA, the CDR3 is TGTGCCAGCAGCCCGCGGGAAATCACAGATACGCAGTATTTT.